This TCR beta chain emerged from a study of identifying expanded T cells in peripheral blood. Study-level results: Across healthy donors, higher total template counts meant significantly greater approximately two-week count variance. About 1.2 clones differed between technical replicates, versus roughly 16 and 20 over time.

Points on this clone: Its specificity is not known.

Libraries were prepared by immunoSEQ multiplex PCR; TCRdb keeps only in-frame clonotypes and omits some of them. The sample yields about 86,000 clones, 70% to 90% seen once. Healthy donors had no documented immune events, such as infections, while sampled. The sequenced sample consisted of blood. This TCR was sampled from a person aged 18 to 75 in good health.

CDR3 in DNA: TGTGCCAGCAGTCCAATAGGTGGGTCAGGGGAGCAGCCCCAGCATTTT. This gives the protein CASSPIGGSGEQPQHF. J is TRBJ1-5 and V is TRBV25-1; a weak D match, TRBD1 (6 bases). The CDR3 has 16 amino acids. V lost 5 bases and J lost 7, with 21 bases in between. CDR1 MGHDK and CDR2 SYGVNS come from the germline V gene.